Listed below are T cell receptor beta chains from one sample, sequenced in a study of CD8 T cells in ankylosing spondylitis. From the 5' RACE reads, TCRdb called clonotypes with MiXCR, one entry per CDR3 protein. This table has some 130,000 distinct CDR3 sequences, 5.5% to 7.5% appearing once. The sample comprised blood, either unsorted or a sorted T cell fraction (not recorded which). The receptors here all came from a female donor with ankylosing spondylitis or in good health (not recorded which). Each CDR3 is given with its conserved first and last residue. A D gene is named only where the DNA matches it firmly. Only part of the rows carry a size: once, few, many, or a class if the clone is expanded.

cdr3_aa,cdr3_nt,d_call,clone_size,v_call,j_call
CASRRQDTSMAEAFF,TGTGCCAGTAGGCGTCAAGACACCTCGATGGCTGAAGCTTTCTTT,.,few,TRBV19,TRBJ1-1
CASSQTGSQYF,TGTGCCAGCAGCCAGACTGGGAGCCAGTACTTC,.,many,TRBV14,TRBJ2-5
CSARDLQGLKSYEQYF,TGCAGTGCTAGAGATCTACAGGGGTTAAAGTCCTACGAGCAGTACTTC,TRBD1,many,TRBV20-1,TRBJ2-7
CASSPPGQGASQYF,TGTGCCAGCTCACCACCGGGACAGGGGGCGAGTCAGTACTTC,TRBD1,many,TRBV18,TRBJ2-5
CASSQVLGGSNQPQHF,TGCGCCAGCAGCCAAGTACTCGGCGGGAGCAATCAGCCCCAGCATTTT,.,few,TRBV4-1,TRBJ1-5
CATSRDLGVRNTQHF,TGTGCCACCAGCAGAGATTTAGGGGTAAGGAATACCCAGCATTTT,.,many,TRBV15,TRBJ1-5
CNAEGWGEDNGNTIYF,TGCAATGCCGAAGGGTGGGGGGAAGATAACGGTAACACCATATATTTT,.,.,TRBV20-1,TRBJ1-3
CSAREPGGGTEAFF,TGCAGTGCTAGAGAACCGGGGGGGGGAACTGAAGCTTTCTTT,.,many,TRBV20-1,TRBJ1-1
CSARDYRGINEKLFF,TGCAGTGCTAGGGACTACAGGGGGATTAATGAAAAACTGTTTTTT,TRBD1,many,TRBV20-1,TRBJ1-4
CASSQIPTRYGSYNEQFF,TGTGCCAGCAGCCAAATACCTACACGGTACGGCTCCTACAATGAGCAGTTCTTC,.,many,TRBV14,TRBJ2-1
CSAQPRDGSNYGYTF,TGCAGTGCCCAACCCCGGGACGGTAGTAACTATGGCTACACCTTC,.,many,TRBV20-1,TRBJ1-2
CATEWGANTEAFF,TGTGCCACTGAATGGGGTGCGAACACTGAAGCTTTCTTT,.,many,TRBV2,TRBJ1-1
CASSLAEGQGQYEQYF,TGTGCCAGCAGCTTAGCGGAAGGACAGGGTCAATACGAGCAGTACTTC,TRBD1,many,TRBV7-6,TRBJ2-7
CASSLTGGANVLTF,TGTGCCAGCAGTTTGACCGGAGGGGCCAACGTCCTGACTTTC,.,many,TRBV12-3/TRBV12-4,TRBJ2-6
CASSLTTGSEQYF,TGTGCCAGCAGCTTAACGACGGGTTCCGAGCAGTACTTC,.,many,TRBV7-3,TRBJ2-7
CATSSAAQPQHF,TGTGCCACCAGCAGCGCAGCTCAGCCCCAGCATTTT,.,many,TRBV24-1,TRBJ1-5
CASSKGRNQPQHF,TGTGCCAGCAGCAAGGGTCGCAATCAGCCCCAGCATTTT,.,many,TRBV28,TRBJ1-5
CASSHAGLAGGYNEQFF,TGTGCCAGCAGTCACGCCGGACTAGCGGGGGGCTACAATGAGCAGTTCTTC,TRBD2,many,TRBV6-5,TRBJ2-1
CASSLVKRTGGAGYTF,TGTGCCAGCAGCTTAGTGAAACGGACAGGGGGCGCCGGCTACACCTTC,TRBD1,few,TRBV7-9,TRBJ1-2
CASSFSGTNGYTF,TGCGCCAGCAGCTTTTCAGGGACGAATGGCTACACCTTC,.,many,TRBV5-1,TRBJ1-2
CASRAERGTGIDEQFF,TGTGCCAGCAGAGCCGAGAGGGGGACAGGGATAGATGAGCAGTTCTTC,TRBD1,many,TRBV6-4,TRBJ2-1
CASSPPGGEIGELFF,TGTGCCAGCAGCCCCCCAGGGGGCGAGATCGGGGAGCTGTTTTTT,TRBD1,many,TRBV7-3,TRBJ2-2
CASSLESGQGYEQYF,TGCGCCAGCAGCTTGGAGTCGGGACAGGGCTACGAGCAGTACTTC,TRBD1,many,TRBV5-1,TRBJ2-7
CASSLGTGNTGELFF,TGCGCCAGCAGCTTGGGGACAGGAAACACCGGGGAGCTGTTTTTT,TRBD1,many,TRBV5-1,TRBJ2-2
CASSSVQGSPFAYEQFF,TGTGCCAGCAGTTCCGTACAGGGTTCCCCTTTCGCGTATGAGCAGTTCTTC,.,.,TRBV6-2/TRBV6-3,TRBJ2-1
CSARDLLTYGYTF,TGCAGTGCTAGAGACCTACTCACCTATGGCTACACCTTC,.,many,TRBV20-1,TRBJ1-2
CASSSGSTEAFF,TGTGCCAGCTCATCGGGGAGCACTGAAGCTTTCTTT,.,many,TRBV18,TRBJ1-1
CASGGTAPTGELFF,TGCGCCAGCGGGGGGACAGCTCCAACCGGGGAGCTGTTTTTT,.,many,TRBV5-1,TRBJ2-2
CASSSHLRDRGYEQYF,TGTGCCAGCAGCTCGCACCTCCGGGACAGGGGCTACGAGCAGTACTTC,TRBD1,many,TRBV11-1,TRBJ2-7
CASSAAVGQETQYF,TGCGCCAGCAGCGCGGCTGTTGGGCAAGAGACCCAGTACTTC,.,many,TRBV5-1,TRBJ2-5
CSATHLQVGDGEQYF,TGCAGTGCCACACACCTACAGGTTGGGGACGGCGAGCAGTACTTC,.,few,TRBV20-1,TRBJ2-7
CASSPLQGLDGYTF,TGTGCCAGCAGCCCTCTCCAGGGGTTGGATGGCTACACCTTC,.,many,TRBV28,TRBJ1-2
CASSLSAASGNTIYF,TGTGCCAGCAGCCTATCAGCGGCCTCTGGAAACACCATATATTTT,.,few,TRBV7-2,TRBJ1-3
CASSLWSPENIQYF,TGCGCCAGCAGCTTGTGGTCGCCGGAAAACATTCAGTACTTC,.,many,TRBV5-1,TRBJ2-4
CASSVDEGTDTQYF,TGTGCCAGCAGCGTAGACGAGGGCACAGATACGCAGTATTTT,.,few,TRBV9,TRBJ2-3
CAWSVNGPWSPQHF,TGTGCCTGGAGTGTAAACGGACCCTGGTCGCCCCAGCATTTT,.,few,TRBV30,TRBJ1-5
CASSIDSSSTDTQYF,TGTGCCAGCAGCATAGACAGTTCTAGCACAGATACGCAGTATTTT,.,many,TRBV7-3,TRBJ2-3
CASSGGDNQPQHF,TGCGCCAGCAGTGGAGGGGACAATCAGCCCCAGCATTTT,.,few,TRBV10-1,TRBJ1-5
CASRAGGLAGNEQFF,TGTGCCAGCAGGGCGGGGGGACTAGCGGGCAATGAGCAGTTCTTC,TRBD2,many,TRBV6-1,TRBJ2-1
CASSEAPGGGYTF,TGTGCCAGCAGTGAAGCGCCAGGCGGCGGCTACACCTTC,.,many,TRBV2,TRBJ1-2
CASSQSLTADGYTF,TGCGCCAGCAGCCAGTCCTTGACAGCGGATGGCTACACCTTC,.,many,TRBV4-3,TRBJ1-2
CASFGTGRTEAFF,TGTGCCAGCTTTGGTACAGGGAGGACTGAAGCTTTCTTT,.,many,TRBV6-1,TRBJ1-1
CASSLARAGATDTQYF,TGCGCCAGCAGCTTGGCTAGGGCGGGGGCCACAGATACGCAGTATTTT,.,many,TRBV5-1,TRBJ2-3
CASSFYPNSYEQYF,TGTGCCAGCAGCTTTTACCCCAACAGCTACGAGCAGTACTTC,.,many,TRBV7-9,TRBJ2-7
CASSLDGGSYNEQFF,TGTGCCAGCAGTTTAGACGGGGGGAGCTACAATGAGCAGTTCTTC,TRBD2,many,TRBV12-3/TRBV12-4,TRBJ2-1
CASSQDNDGRGDTDTQYF,TGCGCCAGCAGCCAAGATAATGACGGAAGGGGGGACACAGATACGCAGTATTTT,.,.,TRBV4-1,TRBJ2-3
CASSFTGMSEKLFF,TGCGCCAGCAGCTTCACAGGGATGAGTGAAAAACTGTTTTTT,.,many,TRBV5-1,TRBJ1-4
CSVEPVNTEAFF,TGCAGCGTTGAACCGGTAAACACTGAAGCTTTCTTT,.,many,TRBV29-1,TRBJ1-1